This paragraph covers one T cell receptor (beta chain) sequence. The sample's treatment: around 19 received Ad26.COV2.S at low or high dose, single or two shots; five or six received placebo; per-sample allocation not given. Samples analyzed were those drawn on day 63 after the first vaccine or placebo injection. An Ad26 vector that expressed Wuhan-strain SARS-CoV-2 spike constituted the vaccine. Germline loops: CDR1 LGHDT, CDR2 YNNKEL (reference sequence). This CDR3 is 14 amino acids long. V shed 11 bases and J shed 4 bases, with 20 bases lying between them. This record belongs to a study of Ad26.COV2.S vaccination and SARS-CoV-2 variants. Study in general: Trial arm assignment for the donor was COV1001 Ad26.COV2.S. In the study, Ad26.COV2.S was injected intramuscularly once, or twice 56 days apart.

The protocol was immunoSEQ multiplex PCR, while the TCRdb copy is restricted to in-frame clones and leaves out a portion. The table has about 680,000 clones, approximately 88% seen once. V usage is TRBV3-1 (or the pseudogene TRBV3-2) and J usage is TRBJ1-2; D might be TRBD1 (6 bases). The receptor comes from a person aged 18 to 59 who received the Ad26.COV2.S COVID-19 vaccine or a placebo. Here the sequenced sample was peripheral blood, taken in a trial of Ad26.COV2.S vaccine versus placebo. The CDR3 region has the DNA TGTGCCTCCAGGCGGGGGGCAGAATCCTATGGCTACACCTTC. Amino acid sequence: CASRRGAESYGYTF.